Sequencing of this TCR beta chain was carried out in a study of regulatory T cells in long-lasting Graves disease. Both iRepertoire HTBI primers and Arm-PCR of CDR3 regions were used to build the TCR beta libraries. TCRdb re-analysed the multiplex PCR reads in MiXCR, keeping a single row per CDR3 protein. The sample records about 560,000 distinct CDR3 sequences, around 16% being singletons. This clonotype has more than one count but fewer than ten. Documented time point: newly diagnosed GD, antithyroid drugs for less than 3 months. The TCR library was made from RNA extracted from PBMCs. This sample also appeared in a second study, on T cells in Graves' hyperthyroidism and ophthalmopathy.

The source was peripheral blood mononuclear cells (PBMCs), collected at new diagnosis, from a patient treated with antithyroid drugs. This clonotype was obtained from a young man with Graves disease.

CDR3 nucleotides: TGTGCCAGCAGCTTAGGGGCGGGCAGGGCCTACGAGCAGTACTTC. It specifies CASSLGAGRAYEQYF. The V and J genes are TRBV7-9 and TRBJ2-7; either TRBD1 or TRBD2 may fit D (5 bases each). The germline V and J ends were trimmed by 1 base and 2 bases, with 12 bases remaining between them. CDR1 SEHNR and CDR2 FQNEAQ come from the germline V gene (reference sequence). The CDR3 spans 15 residues.